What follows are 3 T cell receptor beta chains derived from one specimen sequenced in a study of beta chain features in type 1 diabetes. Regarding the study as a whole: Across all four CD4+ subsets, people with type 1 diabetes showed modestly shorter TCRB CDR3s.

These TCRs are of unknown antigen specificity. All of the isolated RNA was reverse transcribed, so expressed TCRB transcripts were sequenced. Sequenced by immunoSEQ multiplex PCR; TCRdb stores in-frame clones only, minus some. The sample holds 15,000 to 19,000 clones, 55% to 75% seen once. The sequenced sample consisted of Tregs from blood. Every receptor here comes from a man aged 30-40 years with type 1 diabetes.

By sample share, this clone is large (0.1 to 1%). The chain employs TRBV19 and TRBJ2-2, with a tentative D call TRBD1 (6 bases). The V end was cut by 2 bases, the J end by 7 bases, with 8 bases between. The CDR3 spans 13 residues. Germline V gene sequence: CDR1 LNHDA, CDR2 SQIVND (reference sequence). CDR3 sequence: CASSIRGNGELFF. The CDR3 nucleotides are TGTGCCAGTAGTATAAGGGGGAACGGGGAGCTGTTTTTT.

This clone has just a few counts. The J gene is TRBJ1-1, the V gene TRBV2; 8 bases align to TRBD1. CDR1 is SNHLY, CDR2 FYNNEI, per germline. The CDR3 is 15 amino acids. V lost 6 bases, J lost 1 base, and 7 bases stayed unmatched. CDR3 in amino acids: CASSLDGQGNTEAFF. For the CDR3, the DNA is TGTGCCAGCAGCTTGGACGGACAGGGGAACACTGAAGCTTTCTTT.

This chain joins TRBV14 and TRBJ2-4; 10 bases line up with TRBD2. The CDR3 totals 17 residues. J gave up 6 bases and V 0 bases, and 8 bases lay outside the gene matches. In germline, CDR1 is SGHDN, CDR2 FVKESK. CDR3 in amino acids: CASSQDGAGGPLNIQYF. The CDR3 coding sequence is TGTGCCAGCAGCCAAGATGGAGCGGGGGGGCCTCTAAACATTCAGTACTTC.